The 23 T cell receptor beta chains in this list originate from one sample, sequenced in a study of blood T cell repertoires in COVID-19. The table came from immunoSEQ multiplex PCR; TCRdb's copy has only in-frame clones and leaves some out. There are 300,000 to 400,000 clones in the sample; more than 75% occur only once, and less than 3.5% lies in the top ten. The sample consisted of peripheral blood. The receptors stem from a woman under 30 who had recovered from COVID-19.

V and J are TRBV7-2 and TRBJ1-5, with D unresolved. The CDR3 runs to 15 residues. Germline CDR1 and CDR2: SGHTA and FQGNSA. V gave up 1 base and J gave up 4 bases, with 11 bases separating them. This CDR3 is CASSLEGGVNQPQHF. DNA for the CDR3: TGTGCCAGCAGCTTAGAGGGCGGGGTGAATCAGCCCCAGCATTTT.

The chain uses TRBV19 and TRBJ2-1, with D possibly being TRBD2 (5 bases). CDR1 is LNHDA and CDR2 is SQIVND in the germline V gene (reference sequence). The V end lost 5 bases, the J end lost 3 bases, and 11 bases lay between the germline ends. The CDR3 is made up of 14 amino acids. DNA of the CDR3: TGTGCCAGTAGTTGGACTCCACTCTACAATGAGCAGTTCTTC. It encodes CASSWTPLYNEQFF.

This sequence joins TRBV5-6 and TRBJ2-5; 9 nucleotides line up with TRBD1. Germline loops: CDR1 SGHDT, CDR2 YYEEEE. CDR3 length: 15 residues. The trim removed 7 bases at V and 4 bases at J, leaving 11 bases unmatched. CDR3 coding DNA: TGTGCCAGCCGTCCGGGACAGGGAACGGGAGAGACCCAGTACTTC. Its protein is CASRPGQGTGETQYF.

The chain recombines TRBV18 with TRBJ1-4, with 10 positions matching TRBD1. Germline assignment: CDR1 KGHSH and CDR2 LQKENI. The CDR3 spans 16 residues. Trimming took 6 bases from V and 8 from J; bases not matched to a gene: 12. The CDR3, as DNA: TGTGCCAGCTCCGTACCGAAGGGACAGGGGTACGAAAAACTGTTTTTT. Amino acids: CASSVPKGQGYEKLFF.

V gene TRBV19 combines with J gene TRBJ2-2, with 7 nucleotides matching TRBD1. CDR1 and CDR2 from the germline V gene are LNHDA and SQIVND (reference sequence). The CDR3 length is 18 residues. The trim removed 3 bases at V and 0 bases at J, leaving 10 bases unmatched. The CDR3 bases are TGTGCCAGTAGTATTGACAGGGTGGCCTCCGCGAACACCGGGGAGCTGTTTTTT. This gives the protein CASSIDRVASANTGELFF.

The rearrangement uses TRBV9 and TRBJ1-1; D is perhaps TRBD1 (6 bases). Germline V gene sequence: CDR1 SGDLS, CDR2 YYNGEE. The CDR3 extends over 14 amino acids. V dropped 4 bases and J dropped 1 base, with 11 bases sitting between them. The CDR3 is CASSPRTANTEAFF. The CDR3 DNA reads as TGTGCCAGCAGCCCGAGGACAGCGAACACTGAAGCTTTCTTT.

V is TRBV10-1 and J is TRBJ2-1, with 11 bases aligning to TRBD2. Germline V gene data show CDR1 as WNHNN and CDR2 as SYGVQD (reference sequence). This CDR3 spans 16 amino acids. Trimming cost V 2 bases and J 4 bases; bases outside gene matches: 4. DNA for the CDR3: TGCGCCAGCAGTGAGGATACTAGCGGGGGATACAATGAGCAGTTCTTC. It translates to CASSEDTSGGYNEQFF.

This clone came up once. J is TRBJ2-7 and V is TRBV21-1; TRBD2 is the table's D call, not checked against the DNA. TRBV21-1 is a listed pseudogene. There are 18 residues in the CDR3. CDR3 nucleotides: TGTGCCAGCAGCAAGAAGGCTGAGTGGCCGGGAACCCCCTACGAGCAGTACGTC. Residues: CASSKKAEWPGTPYEQYV.

V and J are TRBV20-1 and TRBJ2-1, with D perhaps matching TRBD2 (6 bases). Between the trimmed V and J ends, which lost 6 bases and 9 bases, there was a span of 12 bases. The CDR3 totals 11 residues. Looked up from germline, CDR1 is DFQATT and CDR2 is SNEGSKA (reference sequence). CDR3 in amino acids: CSADTGGEQFF. For the CDR3, the DNA is TGCAGTGCCGACACCGGGGGTGAGCAGTTCTTC.

This sequence joins TRBV7-2 and TRBJ1-3; a weak D match, TRBD1 (6 bases). Trimming left V 5 bases short and J 1 base short, with 18 bases between. In germline, CDR1 is SGHTA, CDR2 FQGNSA. This CDR3 is 17 amino acids long. CDR3 sequence: CASSAGPRGISGNTIYF. CDR3 coding DNA: TGTGCCAGCAGCGCGGGCCCCAGGGGCATTTCTGGAAACACCATATATTTT.

The chain couples TRBV10-3 to TRBJ2-1, with 14 bases identical to TRBD2. V dropped 6 bases and J dropped 7; count of bases not matched to a gene: 8. The CDR3 is 16 amino acids. CDR1 is ENHRY and CDR2 is SYGVKD in the germline V gene. The CDR3 DNA follows: TGTGCCATCAGGATAGGCGGGACTAGCGGGAGAAATGAGCAGTTCTTC. The encoded protein is CAIRIGGTSGRNEQFF.

The chain combines TRBV2 with TRBJ2-3; the D gene is possibly TRBD2 (5 bases). This CDR3 is 14 amino acids long. Trimming took off 8 bases at V and 0 bases at J, with 12 bases between the two ends. The germline V gene encodes CDR1 SNHLY and CDR2 FYNNEI. Here the CDR3 DNA reads TGTGCCAGCGGAAGGAGGAGAAGCACAGATACGCAGTATTTT. Its translation is CASGRRRSTDTQYF.

The chain is built from TRBV4-3 and TRBJ1-5; 7 positions match TRBD1. Looked up from germline, CDR1 is LGHNA and CDR2 is YSLEER. The CDR3 length is 15 residues. Trimming cost V 2 bases and J 3 bases; bases outside gene matches: 4. CDR3 DNA: TGCGCCAGCAGCCAATATGACAGGGACAATCAGCCCCAGCATTTT. This codes for CASSQYDRDNQPQHF.

The genes are TRBV5-8 and TRBJ2-1; 7 bases align to TRBD2. Germline V CDR1 and CDR2: SGHTS, YDEGEE. V lost 1 base to trimming and J lost 10 bases; unmatched junction nucleotides: 11. The CDR3 length is 15 residues. The CDR3 loop reads CASSLFVGGLREQFF. Written as DNA, the CDR3 is TGTGCCAGCAGCTTGTTCGTGGGGGGGTTAAGGGAGCAGTTCTTC.

On this clone: Other DNA sequences from this sample encode an identical CDR3 as well. The chain employs TRBV29-1 and TRBJ1-1; the match to TRBD1 covers 9 bases. With 5 bases clipped from V and 1 base from J, the junction kept 2 bases outside the gene matches. The germline gives CDR1 SQVTM, CDR2 ANQGSEA. The CDR3 covers 13 residues. In nucleotides, the CDR3 is TGCAGCGTTACAGGGGGCGGGAACACTGAAGCTTTCTTT. It specifies CSVTGGGNTEAFF.

The rearrangement uses TRBV7-9 and TRBJ1-4; D is uncertain. V was cut by 0 bases and J by 4 bases, with 15 bases left in between. This CDR3 region has 17 residues. CDR1 and CDR2 (germline): SEHNR, FQNEAQ (reference sequence). The CDR3 DNA reads TGTGCCAGCAGCTTAGCCCTCCGGATGACAATTAATGAAAAACTGTTTTTT. This gives the protein CASSLALRMTINEKLFF.

The rearrangement uses TRBV4-3 and TRBJ2-3; TRBD2 is a possible D gene (6 bases). Between the trimmed V and J ends, which lost 6 bases and 3 bases, there was a span of 10 bases. This CDR3 comprises 13 residues. Looked up from germline, CDR1 is LGHNA and CDR2 is YSLEER. CDR3 nucleotide sequence: TGCGCCAGCAGTCCCGGGGGAACAGATACGCAGTATTTT. It codes for CASSPGGTDTQYF.

The chain employs TRBV7-2 and TRBJ2-5; 7 bases are a match to TRBD2. Germline V lookup: CDR1 SGHTA, CDR2 FQGNSA. Trimming took 5 bases from V and 1 from J; bases not matched to a gene: 10. This CDR3 contains 16 residues. CDR3: CASSPRPGGFQETQYF. DNA for the CDR3: TGTGCCAGCAGCCCGAGGCCCGGGGGGTTCCAAGAGACCCAGTACTTC.

A single count supports this clone. The V and J genes are TRBV5-6 and TRBJ2-5; D may be TRBD2 (5 bases). Per germline, CDR1 SGHDT and CDR2 YYEEEE. Trimming took 5 bases from V and 5 from J, leaving 10 bases between them. The CDR3 loop spans 12 amino acids. The DNA of the CDR3 is TGTGCCAGCAGGCTTCCGGGGGAGACCCAGTACTTC. Protein sequence: CASRLPGETQYF. Variable domain in full (rest from reference TRBV5-6 and TRBJ2-5): DAGVTQSPTHLIKTRGQQVTLRCSPKSGHDTVSWYQQALGQGPQFIFQYYEEEERQRGNFPDRFSGHQFPNYSSELNVNALLLGDSALYLCASRLPGETQYFGPGTRLLVL.

This chain joins TRBV27 and TRBJ1-2, with a possible D match to TRBD1 (6 bases). The germline V and J ends were trimmed by 6 bases and 7 bases, with 12 bases remaining between them. The germline V gene encodes CDR1 MNHEY and CDR2 SMNVEV (reference sequence). The CDR3 consists of 12 residues. DNA for the CDR3: TGTGCCAGCAGCCCAACCAGGGGTGGCTACACCTTC. Translated: CASSPTRGGYTF.

The chain couples TRBV3-1 (or the pseudogene TRBV3-2) to TRBJ2-6; possibly TRBD1 for D (5 bases). The CDR3 is 17 residues long. Trimming cost V 2 bases and J 0 bases, with 11 bases left between them. Germline CDR1 LGHDT, CDR2 YNNKEL (reference sequence). The CDR3 DNA is TGTGCCAGCAGCCAAAGACCCACAGGCTCTGGGGCCAACGTCCTGACTTTC. Translating gives CASSQRPTGSGANVLTF.

This clone has a single count. CDR3 region: CASSPGTVQETQYF. The CDR3 region has the DNA TGTGCCAGCAGCCCGGGGACAGTACAAGAGACCCAGTACTTC. This chain uses TRBV7-9 with TRBJ2-5; 7 bases agree with TRBD1. The ends lost 5 bases at V and 2 bases at J; junction bases unmatched: 5. Germline CDR1 is SEHNR and CDR2 is FQNEAQ (reference sequence). This CDR3 contains 14 residues. Full variable domain (rest looked up from reference TRBV7-9 and TRBJ2-5): DTGVSQNPRHKITKRGQNVTFRCDPISEHNRLYWYRQTLGQGPEFLTYFQNEAQLEKSRLLSDRFSAERPKGSFSTLEIQRTEQGDSAMYLCASSPGTVQETQYFGPGTRLLVL.

The chain couples TRBV19 to TRBJ1-4; tentatively, D is TRBD1 (6 bases). The CDR3 is 15 residues long. The ends were cut back, 9 bases at V and 7 bases at J, with 21 bases in the middle. Per germline, CDR1 LNHDA and CDR2 SQIVND (reference sequence). For the CDR3, the DNA is TGTGCCAGCACCGGACAGCCTTTTTTTGGTGAAAAACTGTTTTTT. Its protein product is CASTGQPFFGEKLFF. Drawing the rest from reference TRBV19 and TRBJ1-4, the complete variable domain is DGGITQSPKYLFRKEGQNVTLSCEQNLNHDAMYWYRQDPGQGLRLIYYSQIVNDFQKGDIAEGYSVSREKKESFPLTVTSAQKNPTAFYLCASTGQPFFGEKLFFGSGTQLSVL.